This entry lists 19 T cell receptor beta chains sequenced from one sample in a study of shared clonotypes between healthy human individuals. Profiled with immunoSEQ multiplex PCR; TCRdb holds only in-frame clones, not every one. The sample comprises around 1.9 million clones, 90% to 95% of which are singletons, and more than 1.5% rests with the top ten. Positive CCR7 selection of CD45RO-negative cells yielded the naive CD8 cells, and terminally differentiated effector memory CD45RA+ cells were excluded. Sequencing input: naive CD8+ T cells from PBMCs. The receptors were sampled from a man between 18 and 29 years old in good health. Some clones in this sample may be carry-over from other donors' samples.

This clone has just one count. The V call is TRBV5-1, the J call TRBJ2-3; D is perhaps TRBD2 (6 bases). With 4 bases removed from V and 4 bases from J, the gap between germline ends came to 13 bases. Germline CDR1 is SGHRS and CDR2 is YFSETQ. This CDR3 region has 14 residues. CDR3 bases: TGCGCCAGCAGCCCGGTGGCGGGGCCAGATACGCAGTATTTT. Translated, it gives CASSPVAGPDTQYF. Together with reference TRBV5-1 and TRBJ2-3, the CDR3 gives the full variable domain: KAGVTQTPRYLIKTRGQQVTLSCSPISGHRSVSWYQQTPGQGLQFLFEYFSETQRNKGNFPGRFSGRQFSNSRSEMNVSTLELGDSALYLCASSPVAGPDTQYFGPGTRLTVL.

This chain connects TRBV4-1 to TRBJ2-7; D might be TRBD1 (6 bases). Germline V CDR1 and CDR2: MGHRA, YSYEKL. The CDR3 spans 15 residues. Between the trimmed V and J ends, which lost 5 bases and 2 bases, there was a span of 16 bases. The CDR3 DNA reads as TGCGCCAGCAGCAAAAGAGGGGGACCGGCCTACGAGCAGTACTTC. Translation: CASSKRGGPAYEQYF.

The chain combines TRBV27 with TRBJ2-1, with D maybe TRBD1 (5 bases). With 9 bases removed from V and 14 bases from J, the gap between germline ends came to 17 bases. CDR3 length: 11 amino acids. Germline-derived CDR1 and CDR2 are MNHEY and SMNVEV (reference sequence). CDR3 protein: CASGSDRIKFF. DNA for the CDR3: TGTGCCAGTGGGTCTGACAGAATAAAGTTCTTC.

The V gene is TRBV14, the J gene TRBJ2-7; 7 bases are a match to TRBD1. This CDR3 contains 13 residues. With 4 bases clipped from V and 5 bases from J, the junction kept 5 bases outside the gene matches. Germline V gene data show CDR1 as SGHDN and CDR2 as FVKESK. Here the CDR3 DNA reads TGTGCCAGCAGCCTTACAGGGGATAACGAGCAGTACTTC. Protein product: CASSLTGDNEQYF. The variable domain in full, with the rest retrieved from reference TRBV14 and TRBJ2-7, is EAGVTQFPSHSVIEKGQTVTLRCDPISGHDNLYWYRRVMGKEIKFLLHFVKESKQDESGMPNNRFLAERTGGTYSTLKVQPAELEDSGVYFCASSLTGDNEQYFGPGTRLTVT.

The chain couples TRBV7-9 to TRBJ2-3; 8 nucleotides match TRBD1. CDR1 and CDR2 (germline): SEHNR, FQNEAQ (reference sequence). CDR3 size: 14 residues. Germline trimming cut 5 bases from V and 8 bases from J; bases unmatched to any gene: 9. CDR3 in amino acids: CASSPRGRQGTQYF. DNA of the CDR3: TGTGCCAGCAGCCCCAGGGGGCGGCAAGGTACGCAGTATTTT.

This clone was detected only once. The V call is TRBV11-1, the J call TRBJ2-3; perhaps TRBD2 as D (6 bases). Per the germline V gene, CDR1 is SGHAT and CDR2 is FQDESV (reference sequence). V lost 1 base and J 11 bases, leaving 16 bases between the germline ends. This CDR3 comprises 14 residues. The CDR3 DNA follows: TGTGCCAGCAGCTTAGAAACGGCGGAGGGCAGGCAGTATTTT. This gives the protein CASSLETAEGRQYF.

This clone showed up just a few times. This chain joins TRBV4-1 and TRBJ1-5; D is unclear. Germline CDR1 is MGHRA and CDR2 is YSYEKL. With 0 bases removed from V and 6 bases from J, the gap between germline ends came to 12 bases. There are 15 residues in the CDR3. Here the CDR3 DNA reads TGCGCCAGCAGCCAAGATCCCGGGATCGGTCAGCCCCAGCATTTT. Translation: CASSQDPGIGQPQHF.

The chain uses TRBV30 and TRBJ2-2, with unresolved D. This CDR3 is 13 amino acids long. V was clipped by 0 bases and J by 5 bases, with 7 bases between them. Looked up from germline, CDR1 is GTSNPN and CDR2 is SVGIG (reference sequence). This chain's CDR3 is CAWSVRRTGELFF. DNA of the CDR3: TGTGCCTGGAGTGTTCGGAGAACCGGGGAGCTGTTTTTT.

A word on this clone: Other nucleotide sequences in the sample specify the same CDR3. This chain links TRBV5-6 with TRBJ2-1, with D unresolved. V lost 0 bases to trimming and J lost 5 bases, with 3 bases between them. Germline V CDR1 and CDR2: SGHDT, YYEEEE. The CDR3 runs 12 residues. DNA of the CDR3: TGTGCCAGCAGCTTGGATGACAATGAGCAGTTCTTC. This sequence encodes CASSLDDNEQFF.

The chain couples TRBV7-9 to TRBJ2-7; D remains ambiguous. With 5 bases removed from V and 2 bases from J, the gap between germline ends came to 13 bases. Germline loops: CDR1 SEHNR, CDR2 FQNEAQ (reference sequence). The CDR3 contains 14 residues. CDR3 coding DNA: TGTGCCAGCAGCCCAAGGTACTCACCCTACGAGCAGTACTTC. Residues: CASSPRYSPYEQYF.

V and J are TRBV15 and TRBJ2-7; possibly TRBD1 for D (6 bases). CDR3 length equals 12 residues. CDR1 is LNHNV, CDR2 YYDKDF, per germline (reference sequence). Trimming pared 8 bases from V and 0 bases from J, leaving 8 bases between. The CDR3: CATGGNSYEQYF. The CDR3, as DNA: TGTGCCACCGGGGGCAACTCCTACGAGCAGTACTTC. Full variable domain (rest looked up from reference TRBV15 and TRBJ2-7): DAMVIQNPRYQVTQFGKPVTLSCSQTLNHNVMYWYQQKSSQAPKLLFHYYDKDFNNEADTPDNFQSRRPNTSFCFLDIRSPGLGDTAMYLCATGGNSYEQYFGPGTRLTVT.

The rearrangement links TRBV15 to TRBJ2-5, with 7 bases identical to TRBD1. Germline V gene sequence: CDR1 LNHNV, CDR2 YYDKDF (reference sequence). V was pared by 4 bases and J by 4 bases, with 6 bases of the junction left unmatched. CDR3 size: 14 residues. DNA for the CDR3: TGTGCCACCAGCAAGGGACAGAGAGGAGAGACCCAGTACTTC. Translating gives CATSKGQRGETQYF.

A single count supports this clone. The chain recombines TRBV28 with TRBJ2-3; tentative D call: TRBD2 (5 bases). Germline CDR1 and CDR2: MDHEN and SYDVKM. V shed 6 bases and J shed 4 bases, with 17 bases lying between them. This CDR3 is built from 15 residues. CDR3 DNA sequence: TGTGCCAGCAGCCCGGGATGGAGAGGCGCAGATACGCAGTATTTT. It codes for CASSPGWRGADTQYF.

The chain couples TRBV13 to TRBJ2-1; 8 nucleotides agree with TRBD2. The CDR3 extends over 18 amino acids. V lost 7 bases and J lost 0; bases outside the gene matches: 14. CDR1 is PRHDT and CDR2 is FYEKMQ in the germline V gene (reference sequence). CDR3 residues: CASTPGSGTRGSYNEQFF. The CDR3 coding sequence is TGTGCCAGCACCCCAGGTAGCGGGACACGAGGCTCCTACAATGAGCAGTTCTTC.

This chain connects TRBV5-4 to TRBJ2-6; possible D gene TRBD1, 6 bases. V lost 5 bases and J 0 bases, leaving 15 bases between the germline ends. CDR1 is SGHNT, CDR2 YYREEE, per germline (reference sequence). CDR3 length equals 17 residues. The CDR3 bases are TGTGCCAGCAGGACGGGACAACCTTACTCTGGGGCCAACGTCCTGACTTTC. Its translation is CASRTGQPYSGANVLTF.

The rearrangement uses TRBV15 and TRBJ2-1; 12 nucleotides agree with TRBD2. CDR3 length: 14 residues. The junction had 5 bases not matched to a gene; V was cut back by 5 bases and J by 9 bases. Germline V lookup: CDR1 LNHNV, CDR2 YYDKDF (reference sequence). The CDR3: CATSGGLAGPEQFF. DNA for the CDR3: TGTGCCACCAGCGGCGGACTAGCGGGACCTGAGCAGTTCTTC.

The CDR3 region has the DNA TGTGCCAGCAGTTTGGTAGGACTAGTCGGCGGTGAGCAGTTCTTC. As protein: CASSLVGLVGGEQFF. The chain employs TRBV27 and TRBJ2-1, with 7 bases fitting TRBD2. Losses at the gene ends were 3 bases for V and 9 bases for J; bases not matched to a gene: 11. The CDR3 sequence is 15 residues long. From germline, CDR1 is MNHEY and CDR2 SMNVEV (reference sequence).

The chain uses TRBV27 and TRBJ1-2; no firm D call. CDR1 is MNHEY, CDR2 SMNVEV, per germline (reference sequence). The CDR3 sequence is 11 residues long. Trimming shortened V by 8 bases and J by 3 bases, and 7 bases separated the two germline ends. CDR3 residues: CASLSDYGYTF. The CDR3 DNA follows: TGTGCCAGCTTAAGTGACTATGGCTACACCTTC.

The V call is TRBV2, the J call TRBJ2-7, with D maybe TRBD1 (6 bases). CDR1 is SNHLY and CDR2 is FYNNEI in the germline V gene. V lost 3 bases and J 7 bases, leaving 16 bases between the germline ends. The CDR3 runs 14 residues. CDR3 DNA: TGTGCCAGCAGTGACCGGGACACCCTGGGGGAGCAGTACTTC. Translating it yields CASSDRDTLGEQYF.